Listed below are T cell receptor beta chains from one sample, sequenced in a study of regulatory T cells in long-lasting Graves disease. TCRdb called the multiplex PCR reads again in MiXCR, with one record for every CDR3 protein. This table has around 480,000 distinct CDR3 sequences, roughly a sixth appearing once. These data were also filed under a second study, of T cells in Graves' hyperthyroidism and ophthalmopathy.

The sequencing here drew on peripheral blood mononuclear cells (PBMCs), taken at new diagnosis, from a patient treated with antithyroid drugs. These receptors were collected from a woman aged 40 to 65 with Graves disease. The CDR3 runs from the conserved cysteine through the conserved F or W. Each record gives: J gene, V gene, clone size, D gene, CDR3 protein, CDR3 DNA. A D gene is named only where the DNA matches it firmly. Not every row has a clone size; where given, it reads once, few, many or a size class.

>TRBJ1-2|TRBV3-1|many|TRBD1
CASSPPRGQGGGYTF
TGTGCCAGCAGCCCCCCCCGAGGACAGGGTGGAGGCTACACCTTC
>TRBJ2-7|TRBV28|many|NA
CASSMRGRSYEQYF
TGTGCCAGCAGTATGCGGGGGCGCTCCTACGAGCAGTACTTC
>TRBJ2-2|TRBV2|few|NA
CASSGTGFGAGELFF
NA
>TRBJ2-7|TRBV3-1|NA|NA
CASSQRELSYEQYF
TGTGCCAGCAGCCAAAGGGAACTCTCCTACGAGCAGTACTTC
>TRBJ2-7|TRBV20-1|few|TRBD2
CSAKRGEPGYEQYF
TGCAGTGCTAAGCGGGGGGAACCTGGCTACGAGCAGTACTTC
>TRBJ1-5|TRBV6-1|many|TRBD1
CASSTRQGENQPQHF
TGTGCCAGCAGTACCCGACAGGGGGAGAATCAGCCCCAGCATTTT
>TRBJ1-6|TRBV19|NA|NA
CASSIVAGDNSPLHF
TGTGCCAGTAGTATAGTGGCGGGGGATAATTCACCCCTCCACTTT
>TRBJ2-3|TRBV4-1|many|NA
CASSQDGADTQYF
TGCGCCAGCAGCCAAGACGGGGCAGATACGCAGTATTTT
>TRBJ2-1|TRBV6-2/TRBV6-3|many|NA
CASTTVGEQPYNEQFF
TGTGCCAGCACTACTGTGGGGGAACAACCCTACAATGAGCAGTTCTTC
>TRBJ1-1|TRBV30|many|TRBD1
CAWRTGPGAFF
TGTGCCTGGAGGACAGGGCCGGGAGCTTTCTTT
>TRBJ1-2|TRBV28|NA|NA
CASYRIGYTF
TGTGCCAGCTATAGGATTGGCTACACCTTC
>TRBJ1-5|TRBV6-5|many|NA
CASSYAQAGSNQPQHF
TGTGCCAGCAGTTACGCCCAAGCAGGGAGCAATCAGCCCCAGCATTTT
>TRBJ1-1|TRBV7-6|few|NA
CASSRVGGNANTEAFF
TGTGCCAGCAGTCGAGTAGGGGGGAATGCGAACACTGAAGCTTTCTTT
>TRBJ2-6|TRBV6-2/TRBV6-3|NA|NA
CASSSLETQSNVLTF
TGTGCCAGCAGCTCCCTTGAGACTCAATCCAACGTCCTGACTTTC
>TRBJ1-6|TRBV3-1|NA|NA
CASSHEDKLPLHF
TGTGCCAGCAGCCACGAGGACAAGCTACCCCTCCACTTT
>TRBJ2-3|TRBV7-9|many|NA
CASSLPQPGAQYF
TGTGCCAGCAGCTTACCCCAGCCGGGGGCGCAGTATTTT
>TRBJ2-7|TRBV2|many|NA
CASSLEADEQYF
TGTGCCAGCAGTCTGGAGGCCGACGAGCAGTACTTC
>TRBJ2-3|TRBV4-1|NA|NA
CASSQDLGEDTQYF
TGCGCCAGCAGCCAAGATCTAGGAGAGGATACGCAGTATTTT
>TRBJ1-5|TRBV18|NA|TRBD1
CASSPDRDGQPQHF
TGTGCCAGCTCACCTGACAGGGATGGTCAGCCCCAGCATTTT
>TRBJ1-1|TRBV7-8|many|TRBD1
CASSLWTGRDTEAFF
TGTGCCAGCAGCCTCTGGACAGGCCGGGACACTGAAGCTTTCTTT
>TRBJ2-7|TRBV7-2|NA|NA
CASSRRGEGGRNEQYF
TGTGCCAGCAGTCGGAGGGGGGAGGGGGGCAGAAACGAGCAGTACTTC
>TRBJ2-7|TRBV5-1|many|TRBD2
CASSLWTSGGSITYEQYF
TGCGCCAGCAGCCTATGGACTAGCGGGGGATCAATCACCTACGAGCAGTACTTC
>TRBJ1-2|TRBV7-9|few|NA
CASSLERVANYGYTF
TGTGCCAGCAGCTTAGAGAGGGTCGCTAACTATGGCTACACCTTC
>TRBJ2-7|TRBV7-2|NA|TRBD1
CASSHGQALPYEQYF
TGTGCCAGCAGCCACGGACAGGCCCTGCCCTACGAGCAGTACTTC
>TRBJ2-7|TRBV20-1|NA|NA
CSARFAVSYEQYF
TGCAGTGCTAGGTTCGCGGTATCCTACGAGCAGTACTTC
>TRBJ2-7|TRBV6-1|many|TRBD1
CASSEAVPGTASYEQYF
TGTGCCAGCAGTGAAGCTGTCCCCGGGACAGCTTCCTACGAGCAGTACTTC
>TRBJ2-1|TRBV4-1|few|NA
CASSQDDTGSYNEQFF
TGCGCCAGCAGCCAAGATGACACCGGCTCCTACAATGAGCAGTTCTTC
>TRBJ1-1|TRBV10-3|NA|NA
CAIADRRGTEAFF
TGTGCCATTGCGGACAGACGCGGCACTGAAGCTTTCTTT
>TRBJ1-2|TRBV29-1|NA|NA
CSVEPALNYGYTF
TGCAGCGTTGAACCCGCGTTGAACTATGGCTACACCTTC
>TRBJ2-7|TRBV28|NA|TRBD2
CASSPGGGGPGNEQYF
TGTGCCAGCAGTCCGGGAGGGGGGGGGCCCGGGAACGAGCAGTACTTC
>TRBJ1-4|TRBV28|many|TRBD1
CASSNGQEELFF
TGTGCCAGCAGCAACGGACAGGAAGAACTGTTTTTT